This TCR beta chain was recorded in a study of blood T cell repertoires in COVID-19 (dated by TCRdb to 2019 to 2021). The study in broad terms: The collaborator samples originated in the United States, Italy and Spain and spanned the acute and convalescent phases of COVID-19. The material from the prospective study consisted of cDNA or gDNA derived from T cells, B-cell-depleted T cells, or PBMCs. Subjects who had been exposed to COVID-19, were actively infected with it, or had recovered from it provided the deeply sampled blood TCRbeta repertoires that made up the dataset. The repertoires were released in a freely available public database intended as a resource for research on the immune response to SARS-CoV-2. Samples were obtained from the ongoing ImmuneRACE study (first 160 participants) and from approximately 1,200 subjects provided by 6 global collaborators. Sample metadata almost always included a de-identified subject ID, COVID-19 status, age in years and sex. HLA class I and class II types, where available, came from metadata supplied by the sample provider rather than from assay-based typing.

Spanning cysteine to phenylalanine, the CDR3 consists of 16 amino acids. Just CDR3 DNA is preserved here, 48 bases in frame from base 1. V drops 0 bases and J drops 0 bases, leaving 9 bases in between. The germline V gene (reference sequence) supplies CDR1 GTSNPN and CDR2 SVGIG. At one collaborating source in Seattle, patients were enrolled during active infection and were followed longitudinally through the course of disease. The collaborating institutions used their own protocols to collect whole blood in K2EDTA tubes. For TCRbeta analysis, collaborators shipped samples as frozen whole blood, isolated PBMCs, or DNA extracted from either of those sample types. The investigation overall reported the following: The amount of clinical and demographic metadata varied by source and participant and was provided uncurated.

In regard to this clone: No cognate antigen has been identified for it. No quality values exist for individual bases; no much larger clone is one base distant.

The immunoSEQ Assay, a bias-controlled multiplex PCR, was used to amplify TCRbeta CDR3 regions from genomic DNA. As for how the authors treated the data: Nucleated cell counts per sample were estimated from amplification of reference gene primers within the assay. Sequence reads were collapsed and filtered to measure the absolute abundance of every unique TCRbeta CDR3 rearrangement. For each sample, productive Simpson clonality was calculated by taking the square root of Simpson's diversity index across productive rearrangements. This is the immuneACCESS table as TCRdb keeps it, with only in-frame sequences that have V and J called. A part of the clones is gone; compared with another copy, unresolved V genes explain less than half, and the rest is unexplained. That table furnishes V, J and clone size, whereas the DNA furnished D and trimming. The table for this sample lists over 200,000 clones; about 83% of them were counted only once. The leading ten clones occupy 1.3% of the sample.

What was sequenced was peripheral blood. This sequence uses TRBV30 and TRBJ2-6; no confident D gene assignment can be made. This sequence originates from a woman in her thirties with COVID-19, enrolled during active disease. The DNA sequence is TGTGCCTGGAGTGTAAAATCAGGCTCTGGGGCCAACGTCCTGACTTTC. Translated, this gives CAWSVKSGSGANVLTF.